The 6 T cell receptor beta chains reported below all come from one sample, sequenced in a study of T-cell reconstitution after alpha-beta-depleted transplantation in children. TCRbeta library construction was performed incorporating unique molecular identifiers. TCRdb reprocessed the PCR reads via MiXCR and lists one record per CDR3 protein. The data show a few hundred thousand distinct CDR3 sequences, with approximately 23% seen just once and 9.5% to 13% held by the top ten. Material: PBMCs, mostly from graft donor cells, obtained 180 days after TCRalphabeta/CD19-depleted stem cell transplant. The source of these receptors is a male patient aged 10 to 17 who had a stem cell transplant for acute lymphoblastic leukemia, so the T cells may come from the graft donor.

The chain employs TRBV18 and TRBJ2-7; 16 bases match TRBD2. The V gene end was trimmed by 7 bases and the J gene end by 2 bases; junction bases not matched to a gene: 5. In germline, CDR1 is KGHSH, CDR2 LQKENI. CDR3 length: 16 amino acids. The CDR3 spells CASLRGLAGGAYEQYF. The CDR3 DNA sequence: TGTGCCAGCTTGCGGGGACTAGCGGGAGGGGCCTACGAGCAGTACTTC.

This rearrangement joins TRBV7-8 to TRBJ1-3; D ambiguous. CDR3 length: 16 amino acids. Looked up from germline, CDR1 is SGHVS and CDR2 is FQNEAQ. The ends were cut back, 1 base at V and 2 bases at J, with 12 bases in the middle. The CDR3 here is CASSLGPGKPGNTIYF. CDR3 in DNA: TGTGCCAGCAGCTTAGGTCCGGGAAAACCTGGAAACACCATATATTTT.

This clonotype was seen a handful of times. The rearrangement joins TRBV20-1 to TRBJ2-2; D not certain. Germline V gene lookup returns CDR1 DFQATT and CDR2 SNEGSKA (reference sequence). V was cut by 0 bases and J by 5 bases, with 13 bases left in between. The CDR3 has 15 residues. DNA for the CDR3: TGCAGTGCTAGAGATCCGAGAAGGCAAACCGGGGAGCTGTTTTTT. Its protein product is CSARDPRRQTGELFF.

This clonotype has a handful of counts. V usage is TRBV20-1 and J usage is TRBJ2-1; D remains unclear. The germline CDR1 and CDR2 sequences are DFQATT and SNEGSKA (reference sequence). V was clipped by 3 bases and J by 10 bases, with 10 bases between them. The CDR3 has 11 amino acids. CDR3 sequence reads: CSASPPREQFF. The DNA of the CDR3 is TGCAGTGCTAGCCCCCCCAGGGAGCAGTTCTTC.

This clonotype was seen only a few times. The chain couples TRBV13 to TRBJ2-7; 8 bases map to TRBD2. CDR3 length equals 14 residues. Germline V CDR1 and CDR2: PRHDT, FYEKMQ (reference sequence). The trim removed 0 bases at V and 5 bases at J, leaving 3 bases unmatched. CDR3 bases: TGTGCCAGCAGCTTAGGACTAGCGGTTCACGAGCAGTACTTC. Translated, it gives CASSLGLAVHEQYF.

The chain recombines TRBV7-6 with TRBJ2-3; 11 bases are a match to TRBD2. V trimming: 1 base; J trimming: 1 base; junction bases outside the gene matches: 4. This CDR3 is built from 17 residues. Germline lookup yields CDR1 SGHVS and CDR2 FNYEAQ. CDR3 in DNA: TGTGCCAGCAGCTTAGGTCTAGCGGGAGGAGGCACAGATACGCAGTATTTT. It codes for CASSLGLAGGGTDTQYF.